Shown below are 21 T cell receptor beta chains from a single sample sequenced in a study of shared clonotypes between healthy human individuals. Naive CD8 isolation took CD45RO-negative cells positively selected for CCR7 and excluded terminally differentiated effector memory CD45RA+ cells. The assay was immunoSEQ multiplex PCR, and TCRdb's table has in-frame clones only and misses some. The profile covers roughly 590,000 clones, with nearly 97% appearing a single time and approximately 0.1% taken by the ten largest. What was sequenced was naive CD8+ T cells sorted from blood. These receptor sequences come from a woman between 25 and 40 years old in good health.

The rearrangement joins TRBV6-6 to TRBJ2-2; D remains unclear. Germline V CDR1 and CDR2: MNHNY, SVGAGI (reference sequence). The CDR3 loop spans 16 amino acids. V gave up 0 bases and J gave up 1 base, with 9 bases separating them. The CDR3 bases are TGTGCCAGCAGTTACTCAAAGGGAAAGAACACCGGGGAGCTGTTTTTT. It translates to CASSYSKGKNTGELFF.

CDR3 sequence: CASSHLRVGHEKLFF. CDR3 DNA sequence: TGTGCCAGCAGCCATTTGCGTGTTGGTCATGAAAAACTGTTTTTT. The chain combines TRBV7-7 with TRBJ1-4; D uncertain. Trimming stripped 5 bases from V and 6 bases from J, with 16 bases between. Germline values: CDR1 SSHAT, CDR2 FNYEAQ (reference sequence). CDR3 length equals 15 residues.

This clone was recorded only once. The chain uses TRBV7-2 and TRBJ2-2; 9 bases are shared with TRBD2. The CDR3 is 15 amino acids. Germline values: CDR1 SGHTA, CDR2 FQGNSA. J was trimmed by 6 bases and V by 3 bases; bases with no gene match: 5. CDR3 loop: CASSFRGRAPGELFF. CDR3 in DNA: TGTGCCAGCAGCTTTCGCGGGAGGGCCCCCGGGGAGCTGTTTTTT.

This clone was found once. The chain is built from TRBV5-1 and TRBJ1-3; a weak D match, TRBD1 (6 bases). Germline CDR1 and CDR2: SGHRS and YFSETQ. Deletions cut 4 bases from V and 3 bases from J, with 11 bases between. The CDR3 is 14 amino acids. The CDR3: CASSETGFGNTIYF. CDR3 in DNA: TGCGCCAGCAGCGAAACAGGGTTTGGAAACACCATATATTTT.

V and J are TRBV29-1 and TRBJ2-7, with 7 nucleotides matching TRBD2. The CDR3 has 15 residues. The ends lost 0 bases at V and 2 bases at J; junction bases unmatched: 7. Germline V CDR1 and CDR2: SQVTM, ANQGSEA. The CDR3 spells CSVEDWDGRTYEQYF. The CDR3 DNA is TGCAGCGTTGAAGATTGGGACGGGAGGACCTACGAGCAGTACTTC.

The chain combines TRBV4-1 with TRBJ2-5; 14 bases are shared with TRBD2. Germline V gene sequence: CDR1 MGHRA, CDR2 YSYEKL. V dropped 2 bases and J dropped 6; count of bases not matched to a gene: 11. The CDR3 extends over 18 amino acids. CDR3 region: CASSQLPTGTSGSKTQYF. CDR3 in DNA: TGCGCCAGCAGCCAACTCCCCACGGGGACTAGCGGGAGTAAGACCCAGTACTTC.

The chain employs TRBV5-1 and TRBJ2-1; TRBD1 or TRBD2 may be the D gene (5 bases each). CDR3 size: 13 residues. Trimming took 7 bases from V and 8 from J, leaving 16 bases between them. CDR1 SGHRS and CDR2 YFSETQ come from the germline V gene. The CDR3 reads CASAPRGVDEQFF. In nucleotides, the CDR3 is TGCGCCAGCGCCCCCCGAGGGGTGGATGAGCAGTTCTTC. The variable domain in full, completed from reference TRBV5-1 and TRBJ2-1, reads KAGVTQTPRYLIKTRGQQVTLSCSPISGHRSVSWYQQTPGQGLQFLFEYFSETQRNKGNFPGRFSGRQFSNSRSEMNVSTLELGDSALYLCASAPRGVDEQFFGPGTRLTVL.

As DNA, the CDR3 is TGTGCCAGTAGTATAGGTCAGGAAAACTATGGCTACACCTTC. The encoded protein is CASSIGQENYGYTF. The chain is built from TRBV19 and TRBJ1-2, with D unclear. The CDR3 covers 14 residues. CDR1 and CDR2 from the germline V gene are LNHDA and SQIVND (reference sequence). Trimming shortened V by 1 base and J by 2 bases, and 8 bases separated the two germline ends.

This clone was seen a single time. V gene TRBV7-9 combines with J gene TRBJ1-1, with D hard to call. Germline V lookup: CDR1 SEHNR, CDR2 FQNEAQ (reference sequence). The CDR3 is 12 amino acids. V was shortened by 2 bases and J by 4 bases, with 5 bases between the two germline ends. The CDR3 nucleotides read TGTGCCAGCAGCTTACTTATCACTGAAGCTTTCTTT. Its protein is CASSLLITEAFF.

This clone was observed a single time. The CDR3 DNA sequence: TGTGCCAGCAGCCAAGAGGATCAGGGATTCCGAAACACCATATATTTT. Translating it yields CASSQEDQGFRNTIYF. The chain combines TRBV4-2 with TRBJ1-3; TRBD1 is a possible D gene (5 bases). The germline V gene has CDR1 LGHNA and CDR2 YNFKEQ. V gave up 0 bases and J gave up 5 bases, with 14 bases separating them. This CDR3 is 16 amino acids long.

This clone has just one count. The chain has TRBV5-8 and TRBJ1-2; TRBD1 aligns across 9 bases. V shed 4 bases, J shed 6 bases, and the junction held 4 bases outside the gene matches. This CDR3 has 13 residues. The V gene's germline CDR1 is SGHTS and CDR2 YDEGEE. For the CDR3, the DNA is TGTGCCAGCAGCCTAGACAGGGGGGATGGCTACACCTTC. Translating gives CASSLDRGDGYTF.

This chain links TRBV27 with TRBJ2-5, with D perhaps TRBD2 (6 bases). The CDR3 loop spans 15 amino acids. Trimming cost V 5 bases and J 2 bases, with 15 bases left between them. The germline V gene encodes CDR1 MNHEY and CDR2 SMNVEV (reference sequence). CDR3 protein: CASSVWIAGQETQYF. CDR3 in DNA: TGTGCCAGCAGTGTCTGGATCGCGGGACAAGAGACCCAGTACTTC.

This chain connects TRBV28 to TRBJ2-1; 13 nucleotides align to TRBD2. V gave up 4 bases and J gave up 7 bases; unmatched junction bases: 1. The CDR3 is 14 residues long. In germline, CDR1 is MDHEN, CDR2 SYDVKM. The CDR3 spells CASSWTSGSNEQFF. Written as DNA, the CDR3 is TGTGCCAGCAGTTGGACTAGCGGGAGTAATGAGCAGTTCTTC.

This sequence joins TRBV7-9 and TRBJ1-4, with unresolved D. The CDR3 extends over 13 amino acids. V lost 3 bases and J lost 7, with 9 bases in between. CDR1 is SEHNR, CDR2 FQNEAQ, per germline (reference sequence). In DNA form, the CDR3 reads TGTGCCAGCAGCTTGAAGTTTAGTGAAAAACTGTTTTTT. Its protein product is CASSLKFSEKLFF.

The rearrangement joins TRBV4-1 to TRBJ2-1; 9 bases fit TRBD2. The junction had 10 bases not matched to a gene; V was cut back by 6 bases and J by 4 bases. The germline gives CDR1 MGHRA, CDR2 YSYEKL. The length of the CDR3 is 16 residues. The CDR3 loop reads CASRGSGREGYNEQFF. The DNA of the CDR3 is TGCGCCAGCAGGGGGTCGGGGCGGGAGGGGTACAATGAGCAGTTCTTC.

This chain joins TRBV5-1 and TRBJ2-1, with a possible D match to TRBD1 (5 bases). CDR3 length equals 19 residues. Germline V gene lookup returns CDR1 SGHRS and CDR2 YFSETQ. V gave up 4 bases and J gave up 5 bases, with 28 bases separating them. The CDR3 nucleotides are TGCGCCAGCAGCACCAGGTGGGGCCGTGACGGGCTCCGGCACAATGAGCAGTTCTTC. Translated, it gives CASSTRWGRDGLRHNEQFF.

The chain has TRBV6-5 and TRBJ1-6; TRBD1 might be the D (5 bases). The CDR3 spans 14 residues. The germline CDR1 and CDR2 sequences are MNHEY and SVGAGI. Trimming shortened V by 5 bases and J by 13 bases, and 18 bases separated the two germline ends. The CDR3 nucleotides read TGTGCCAGCAGTCTCCGGGGGATCTCGGGTCCCCTCCACTTT. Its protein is CASSLRGISGPLHF.

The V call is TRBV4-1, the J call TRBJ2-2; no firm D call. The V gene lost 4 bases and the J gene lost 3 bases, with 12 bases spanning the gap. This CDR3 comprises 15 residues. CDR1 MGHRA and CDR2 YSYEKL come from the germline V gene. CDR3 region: CASSPRLVYTGELFF. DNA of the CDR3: TGCGCCAGCAGCCCGCGTCTAGTGTACACCGGGGAGCTGTTTTTT.

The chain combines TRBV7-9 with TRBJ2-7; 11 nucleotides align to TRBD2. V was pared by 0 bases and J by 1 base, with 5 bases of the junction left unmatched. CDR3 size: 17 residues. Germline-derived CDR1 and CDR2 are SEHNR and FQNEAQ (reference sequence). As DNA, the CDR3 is TGTGCCAGCAGCTTAGCACTAGCGGGAGTGTGGTCCTACGAGCAGTACTTC. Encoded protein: CASSLALAGVWSYEQYF.

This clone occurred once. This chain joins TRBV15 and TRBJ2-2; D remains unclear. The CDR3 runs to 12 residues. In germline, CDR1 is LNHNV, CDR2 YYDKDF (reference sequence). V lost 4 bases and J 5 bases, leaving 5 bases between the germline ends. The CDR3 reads CATSTGTGELFF. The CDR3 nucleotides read TGTGCCACCAGCACTGGGACCGGGGAGCTGTTTTTT.

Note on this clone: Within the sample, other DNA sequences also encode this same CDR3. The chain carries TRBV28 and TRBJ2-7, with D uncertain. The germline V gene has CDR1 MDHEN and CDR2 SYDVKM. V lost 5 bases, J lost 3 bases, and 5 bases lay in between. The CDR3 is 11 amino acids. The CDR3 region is CASSPNYEQYF. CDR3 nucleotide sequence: TGTGCCAGCAGTCCCAACTACGAGCAGTACTTC.